Presented here are 30 T cell receptor beta chains from one specimen sequenced in a study of T-cell memory formation after mild COVID-19. TCRdb re-analysed the 5' RACE reads in MiXCR, keeping a single row per CDR3 protein. The repertoire holds about 320,000 distinct CDR3 sequences, with 13% to 15% as singletons. The specimen sequenced was PBMCs or a T cell subset sorted from them (not recorded which). These receptors were obtained from a young man who had mild COVID-19 (a few samples of this study predate the infection). Cell type and time point are not known.

This clonotype was picked up many times. The V call is TRBV6-4, the J call TRBJ2-3, with a possible D match to TRBD2 (7 bases). Germline V gene lookup returns CDR1 MRHNA and CDR2 SNTAGT. The CDR3 is made up of 15 amino acids. Trimming pared 2 bases from V and 0 bases from J, leaving 9 bases between. The CDR3 DNA follows: TGTGCCAGCAGTGACGGGGGGGCTAGCACAGATACGCAGTATTTT. This codes for CASSDGGASTDTQYF.

This clonotype has ten or more counts. The rearrangement links TRBV3-1 to TRBJ2-1; the match to TRBD1 covers 8 bases. The J segment lost 6 bases and the V segment lost 4 bases, leaving 8 bases of the junction unmatched. Germline-derived CDR1 and CDR2 are LGHDT and YNNKEL (reference sequence). The CDR3 runs 15 residues. The DNA of the CDR3 is TGTGCCAGCAGCCCGGACAGGGTAATTCTCAATGAGCAGTTCTTC. It yields the protein CASSPDRVILNEQFF.

The CDR3 protein is CASSSQGRSNQPQHF. Written as DNA, the CDR3 is TGTGCCAGCAGCTCCCAGGGGAGGAGCAATCAGCCCCAGCATTTT. The chain joins TRBV7-2 to TRBJ1-5; D may be TRBD1 (6 bases). The CDR3 extends over 15 amino acids. Trimming left V 4 bases short and J 1 base short, with 11 bases between. The V gene's germline CDR1 is SGHTA and CDR2 FQGNSA.

The chain uses TRBV9 and TRBJ2-5; D gene unclear. CDR1 and CDR2 (germline): SGDLS, YYNGEE. The CDR3 totals 15 residues. Between the trimmed V and J ends, which lost 4 bases and 2 bases, there was a span of 15 bases. CDR3 nucleotides: TGTGCCAGCAGCTCCGACGAAGTAGGGCAAGAGACCCAGTACTTC. Encoded protein: CASSSDEVGQETQYF.

The chain carries TRBV20-1 and TRBJ1-5; D remains unclear. The CDR3 covers 13 residues. Germline CDR1 is DFQATT and CDR2 is SNEGSKA (reference sequence). Trimming took 3 bases from V and 5 from J, leaving 11 bases between them. CDR3 residues: CSARRVLDQPQHF. Here the CDR3 DNA reads TGCAGTGCTAGGAGGGTGTTGGATCAGCCCCAGCATTTT.

This sequence joins TRBV2 and TRBJ2-2, with 10 bases that match TRBD1. CDR1 and CDR2 (germline): SNHLY, FYNNEI. This CDR3 spans 16 amino acids. J gave up 1 base and V 4 bases, and 3 bases lay outside the gene matches. CDR3 region: CASSGGQGKNTGELFF. The CDR3 DNA reads TGTGCCAGCAGTGGGGGACAGGGGAAGAACACCGGGGAGCTGTTTTTT.

This clonotype was observed a handful of times. This chain connects TRBV12-3 or TRBV12-4 to TRBJ1-5; no reliable D call. The germline V and J ends were trimmed by 6 bases and 2 bases, with 14 bases remaining between them. The CDR3 runs to 15 residues. The CDR3: CASSGARRRNQPQHF. The CDR3 bases are TGTGCCAGCAGCGGAGCCCGGAGGCGCAATCAGCCCCAGCATTTT.

This chain connects TRBV12-3 or TRBV12-4 to TRBJ2-3, with D tentatively TRBD2 (5 bases). V lost 6 bases and J lost 6, with 10 bases in between. This CDR3 region has 12 residues. CDR3 loop: CASRRSGDTQYF. The CDR3 bases are TGTGCCAGCAGGCGATCGGGGGATACGCAGTATTTT.

This clonotype was recorded a few times. The chain is built from TRBV7-9 and TRBJ1-4; D remains ambiguous. Germline values: CDR1 SEHNR, CDR2 FQNEAQ (reference sequence). The CDR3 spans 13 residues. V shed 6 bases and J shed 5 bases, with 10 bases lying between them. CDR3 in DNA: TGTGCCAGCAGTGAAGACTGGAATGAAAAACTGTTTTTT. It specifies CASSEDWNEKLFF.

This clonotype was counted at least ten times. The chain employs TRBV7-2 and TRBJ2-1; D is unclear. With 4 bases removed from V and 8 bases from J, the gap between germline ends came to 9 bases. Germline values: CDR1 SGHTA, CDR2 FQGNSA. The CDR3 runs to 12 residues. CDR3 residues: CASSSSGYEQFF. The CDR3 DNA reads TGTGCCAGCAGCTCTAGTGGGTATGAGCAGTTCTTC. Using reference TRBV7-2 and TRBJ2-1 for the parts outside the CDR3, the full variable domain is GAGVSQSPSNKVTEKGKDVELRCDPISGHTALYWYRQSLGQGLEFLIYFQGNSAPDKSGLPSDRFSAERTGGSVSTLTIQRTQQEDSAVYLCASSSSGYEQFFGPGTRLTVL.

This clonotype was picked up a small number of times. The rearrangement joins TRBV5-6 to TRBJ2-3; no definite D call. CDR1 and CDR2 from the germline V gene are SGHDT and YYEEEE. Trimming removed 4 bases at V and 4 bases at J, with 13 bases between. The CDR3 has 14 residues. This CDR3 is CASSLGLGSDTQYF. In DNA form, the CDR3 reads TGTGCCAGCAGCCTAGGGTTAGGTTCAGATACGCAGTATTTT.

This clonotype was seen only a few times. CDR3 protein: CSASRTVYEQYF. Here the CDR3 DNA reads TGCAGTGCTAGCCGGACCGTATACGAGCAGTACTTC. This sequence joins TRBV20-1 and TRBJ2-7, with D unresolved. The CDR3 has 12 residues. Per germline, CDR1 DFQATT and CDR2 SNEGSKA (reference sequence). Trimming pared 3 bases from V and 4 bases from J, leaving 10 bases between.

V and J are TRBV6-5 and TRBJ2-3, with TRBD2 identical over 8 bases. The CDR3 totals 16 residues. The germline gives CDR1 MNHEY, CDR2 SVGAGI. V lost 0 bases to trimming and J lost 4 bases; unmatched junction nucleotides: 6. This chain's CDR3 is CASSYSGSGASDTQYF. In nucleotides, the CDR3 is TGTGCCAGCAGTTACTCGGGTAGCGGGGCGTCAGATACGCAGTATTTT.

The rearrangement joins TRBV7-3 to TRBJ2-1; TRBD2 agrees at 7 bases. CDR3 length: 14 amino acids. Per germline, CDR1 SGHTA and CDR2 FQGTGA. The V segment lost 5 bases and the J segment 7 bases; nucleotides outside the gene matches: 8. Here the CDR3 reads CASSLQSGGNEQFF. DNA of the CDR3: TGTGCCAGCAGCCTCCAATCCGGGGGGAATGAGCAGTTCTTC.

The V gene is TRBV6-2 or TRBV6-3, the J gene TRBJ2-1; the match to TRBD2 covers 12 bases. From germline, CDR1 is MNHEY and CDR2 SVGEGT. V trimming: 2 bases; J trimming: 8 bases; junction bases outside the gene matches: 4. The length of the CDR3 is 15 residues. The CDR3 DNA reads as TGTGCCAGCAGTTACAGGGGACTAGCGGGTTATGAGCAGTTCTTC. Residues: CASSYRGLAGYEQFF.

The chain couples TRBV9 to TRBJ2-3; D is unclear. CDR1 is SGDLS and CDR2 is YYNGEE in the germline V gene. The CDR3 is made up of 14 amino acids. Trimming took off 4 bases at V and 2 bases at J, with 11 bases between the two ends. CDR3 loop: CASSLDRFTDTQYF. Written as DNA, the CDR3 is TGTGCCAGCAGCCTCGATAGGTTCACAGATACGCAGTATTTT.

This sequence joins TRBV18 and TRBJ2-1; a possible D gene is TRBD2 (5 bases). This CDR3 comprises 14 residues. CDR1 is KGHSH and CDR2 is LQKENI in the germline V gene. V dropped 1 base and J dropped 7 bases, with 11 bases sitting between them. DNA of the CDR3: TGTGCCAGCTCACCACGAGAGGGTCGGAATGAGCAGTTCTTC. Translation: CASSPREGRNEQFF. Combining the CDR3 with reference TRBV18 and TRBJ2-1 gives the whole variable domain NAGVMQNPRHLVRRRGQEARLRCSPMKGHSHVYWYRQLPEEGLKFMVYLQKENIIDESGMPKERFSAEFPKEGPSILRIQQVVRGDSAAYFCASSPREGRNEQFFGPGTRLTVL.

This clonotype has just a few counts. J is TRBJ2-7 and V is TRBV6-5, with D tentatively TRBD1 (6 bases). Germline CDR1 MNHEY, CDR2 SVGAGI. Trimming left V 6 bases short and J 2 bases short, with 14 bases between. The CDR3 covers 14 residues. The chain's CDR3 is CASRQGKLTYEQYF. For the CDR3, the DNA is TGTGCCAGCAGACAGGGCAAGCTGACCTACGAGCAGTACTTC.

A few counts support this clonotype. This chain joins TRBV29-1 and TRBJ2-2; TRBD1 might be the D (5 bases). CDR1 and CDR2 (germline): SQVTM, ANQGSEA. The ends were cut back, 7 bases at V and 3 bases at J, with 9 bases in the middle. There are 12 residues in the CDR3. DNA for the CDR3: TGCAGCGGATCGACAGACACCGGGGAGCTGTTTTTT. Protein product: CSGSTDTGELFF.

This clonotype was seen more than once but under ten times. The chain uses TRBV28 and TRBJ2-3; D is unclear. Germline loops: CDR1 MDHEN, CDR2 SYDVKM. The CDR3 spans 13 residues. V was trimmed by 3 bases and J by 5 bases, leaving 9 bases between them. CDR3 DNA: TGTGCCAGCAGTTTCCGACAAGGAGATACGCAGTATTTT. Translated: CASSFRQGDTQYF.

This clonotype showed up just a few times. The J gene is TRBJ2-4, the V gene TRBV20-1, with D possibly TRBD2 on 5 matching bases. The length of the CDR3 is 14 residues. V lost 8 bases to trimming and J lost 6 bases, with 20 bases between them. The germline CDR1 and CDR2 sequences are DFQATT and SNEGSKA (reference sequence). Here the CDR3 DNA reads TGCAGTTTGAGGTCCGTCCGGGATACAAACATTCAGTACTTC. It yields the protein CSLRSVRDTNIQYF.

The chain carries TRBV9 and TRBJ2-5, with TRBD1 matching over 7 bases. This CDR3 region has 15 residues. The V gene end was trimmed by 0 bases and the J gene end by 1 base; junction bases not matched to a gene: 3. The germline gives CDR1 SGDLS, CDR2 YYNGEE. CDR3 sequence (DNA): TGTGCCAGCAGCGTAGAGGGGGCGAGCCAAGAGACCCAGTACTTC. Protein product: CASSVEGASQETQYF.

This clonotype has more than one count but fewer than ten. The chain combines TRBV6-5 with TRBJ2-3; D remains ambiguous. The V and J ends lost 1 base and 0 bases respectively, with 14 bases between them. This CDR3 has 17 residues. Germline loops: CDR1 MNHEY, CDR2 SVGAGI. The DNA for the CDR3 is TGTGCCAGCAGTTACTTCCAGGCCGGAACTAGCACAGATACGCAGTATTTT. Translation: CASSYFQAGTSTDTQYF.

V and J are TRBV18 and TRBJ1-1; D is uncertain. Germline lookup yields CDR1 KGHSH and CDR2 LQKENI. The CDR3 is 16 amino acids. With 3 bases removed from V and 0 bases from J, the gap between germline ends came to 14 bases. CDR3 nucleotide sequence: TGTGCCAGCTCACCCCCCGTGCGGGGTTTGAACACTGAAGCTTTCTTT. Residues: CASSPPVRGLNTEAFF.

The chain couples TRBV10-3 to TRBJ2-5; 9 nucleotides agree with TRBD1. The CDR3 runs 12 residues. Trimming cost V 6 bases and J 5 bases; bases outside gene matches: 1. Germline V lookup: CDR1 ENHRY, CDR2 SYGVKD. In DNA form, the CDR3 reads TGTGCCATCAGGGACAGGGGTGAGACCCAGTACTTC. Translated: CAIRDRGETQYF.

In its sample, this clonotype was seen a few times. The rearrangement uses TRBV5-6 and TRBJ2-4; D unclear. V dropped 9 bases and J dropped 0 bases, with 13 bases sitting between them. In germline, CDR1 is SGHDT, CDR2 YYEEEE. CDR3 size: 14 residues. The CDR3 DNA reads as TGTGCCACGTCCCGCAGATTAGCCAAAAACATTCAGTACTTC. Protein product: CATSRRLAKNIQYF.

This clonotype was picked up a small number of times. The chain has TRBV6-5 and TRBJ2-1, with D maybe TRBD1 (5 bases). V gave up 5 bases and J gave up 6 bases, with 8 bases separating them. The CDR3 length is 12 residues. Germline V gene data show CDR1 as MNHEY and CDR2 as SVGAGI. The CDR3 protein is CASSQTANEQFF. In nucleotides, the CDR3 is TGTGCCAGCAGTCAGACAGCCAATGAGCAGTTCTTC.

This clonotype was detected many times. V gene TRBV12-3 or TRBV12-4 combines with J gene TRBJ2-3; the match to TRBD1 covers 10 bases. The CDR3 runs to 18 residues. V shed 3 bases, J shed 3 bases, and the junction held 12 bases outside the gene matches. The CDR3 region has the DNA TGTGCCAGCAGTTTGGGGGGACAGGGGTTATTTAGGACAGATACGCAGTATTTT. As protein: CASSLGGQGLFRTDTQYF.

This clonotype has more than one count but fewer than ten. The genes are TRBV29-1 and TRBJ2-1; D unresolved. The germline CDR1 and CDR2 sequences are SQVTM and ANQGSEA. Trimming pared 6 bases from V and 1 base from J, leaving 19 bases between. The CDR3 contains 16 residues. The CDR3 DNA reads TGCAGCGTAACCCTCGGTGGGCCCGATTCCTACAATGAGCAGTTCTTC. Translated, it gives CSVTLGGPDSYNEQFF.

This chain links TRBV5-1 with TRBJ2-3; D is unclear. The CDR3 runs to 15 residues. The V gene's germline CDR1 is SGHRS and CDR2 YFSETQ. V was trimmed by 4 bases and J by 2 bases, leaving 14 bases between them. The CDR3 DNA follows: TGCGCCAGCAGCCCGAACAGAGCTATCACAGATACGCAGTATTTT. Translation: CASSPNRAITDTQYF.